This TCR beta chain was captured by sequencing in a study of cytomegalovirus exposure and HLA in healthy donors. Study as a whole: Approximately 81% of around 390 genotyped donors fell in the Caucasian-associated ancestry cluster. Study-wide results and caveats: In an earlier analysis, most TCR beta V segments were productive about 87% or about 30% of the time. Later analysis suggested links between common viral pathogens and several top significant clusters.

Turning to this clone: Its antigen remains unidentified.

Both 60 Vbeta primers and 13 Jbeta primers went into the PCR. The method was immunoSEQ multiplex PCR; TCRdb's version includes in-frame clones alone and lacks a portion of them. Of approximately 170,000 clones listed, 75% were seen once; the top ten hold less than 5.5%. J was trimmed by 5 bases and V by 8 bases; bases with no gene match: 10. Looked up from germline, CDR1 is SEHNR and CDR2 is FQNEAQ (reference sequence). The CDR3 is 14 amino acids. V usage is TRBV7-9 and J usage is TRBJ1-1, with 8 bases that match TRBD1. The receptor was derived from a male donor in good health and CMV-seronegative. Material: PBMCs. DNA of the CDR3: TGTGCCAGCCGGGGGAACAGGGGGAGGACTGAAGCTTTCTTT. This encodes CASRGNRGRTEAFF.